The 23 T cell receptor beta chains presented below share a single source sample, sequenced in a study of cytomegalovirus exposure and HLA in healthy donors. Researchers ran the PCR with 60 Vbeta and 13 Jbeta primers. Clones were read by immunoSEQ multiplex PCR, and TCRdb kept only the in-frame ones, dropping some. Of 150,000 to 200,000 clones listed, roughly 77% are singletons. The sequencing sample was made of PBMCs. The receptors were gathered from a woman aged 45-65 years in good health and CMV-seronegative.

V and J are TRBV2 and TRBJ2-5; D is possibly TRBD1 (6 bases). Germline CDR1 is SNHLY and CDR2 is FYNNEI. The CDR3 consists of 16 residues. The V gene lost 0 bases and the J gene lost 5 bases, with 16 bases spanning the gap. CDR3 nucleotides: TGTGCCAGCAGTGAAGCGCTTAGTAGGGGGAGCGAGACCCAGTACTTC. It encodes CASSEALSRGSETQYF. The entire variable domain, with the rest obtained from reference TRBV2 and TRBJ2-5, is as follows: EPEVTQTPSHQVTQMGQEVILRCVPISNHLYFYWYRQILGQKVEFLVSFYNNEISEKSEIFDDQFSVERPDGSNFTLKIRSTKLEDSAMYFCASSEALSRGSETQYFGPGTRLLVL.

This rearrangement joins TRBV7-2 to TRBJ1-1; possibly TRBD1 for D (6 bases). The ends were cut back, 2 bases at V and 4 bases at J, with 11 bases in the middle. In germline, CDR1 is SGHTA, CDR2 FQGNSA. The CDR3 runs 14 residues. CDR3 sequence reads: CASSLSPGATEAFF. In nucleotides, the CDR3 is TGTGCCAGCAGCTTAAGTCCAGGGGCCACTGAAGCTTTCTTT.

This sequence joins TRBV5-1 and TRBJ2-5; D is possibly TRBD1 (6 bases). Germline CDR1 reads SGHRS; CDR2 reads YFSETQ. V gave up 4 bases and J gave up 2 bases, with 12 bases separating them. There are 14 residues in the CDR3. CDR3 bases: TGCGCCAGCAGCCAGGACAGCGGTCAAGAGACCCAGTACTTC. Translation gives CASSQDSGQETQYF.

The chain joins TRBV27 to TRBJ2-5; TRBD2 matches 9 bases. The J call may not be correct, given that the DNA end is closer to TRBJ2-7. The CDR3 runs to 13 residues. Germline values: CDR1 MNHEY, CDR2 SMNVEV (reference sequence). As DNA, the CDR3 is TGTGCCAGCAGTGGGACTAGCTCGTACGAGCAGTACTTC. It yields the protein CASSGTSSYEQYF.

This chain links TRBV5-1 with TRBJ1-1; no definite D call. Germline lookup yields CDR1 SGHRS and CDR2 YFSETQ. Trimming cost V 0 bases and J 2 bases, with 17 bases left between them. This CDR3 is 17 amino acids long. In nucleotides, the CDR3 is TGCGCCAGCAGCTTGGATGGGAGGGTTTCGTTAAACACTGAAGCTTTCTTT. Protein product: CASSLDGRVSLNTEAFF.

The V call is TRBV28, the J call TRBJ2-3; 7 nucleotides align to TRBD2. The CDR3 has 16 amino acids. V lost 5 bases, J lost 6 bases, and 14 bases stayed unmatched. Germline V gene data show CDR1 as MDHEN and CDR2 as SYDVKM. CDR3 amino acids: CASSPGLSGFQDTQYF. The CDR3 DNA follows: TGTGCCAGCAGTCCAGGACTTAGCGGGTTTCAGGATACGCAGTATTTT.

The CDR3 nucleotides are TGTGCCAGCAGCCTGCAGGGGGTCTGGAATCAGCCCCAGCATTTT. Translating it yields CASSLQGVWNQPQHF. The V call is TRBV5-8, the J call TRBJ1-5; 7 positions agree with TRBD1. From germline, CDR1 is SGHTS and CDR2 YDEGEE. V shed 4 bases and J 4 bases; nucleotides not matched to a gene: 8. The CDR3 has 15 residues.

The chain links TRBV19 to TRBJ1-3; D is possibly TRBD1 (5 bases). The germline V and J ends were trimmed by 2 bases and 0 bases, with 14 bases remaining between them. CDR1 and CDR2 (germline): LNHDA, SQIVND (reference sequence). The CDR3 covers 17 residues. CDR3 protein: CASSITQKGVSGNTIYF. CDR3 in DNA: TGTGCCAGTAGTATAACCCAAAAAGGGGTCTCTGGAAACACCATATATTTT.

This chain uses TRBV28 with TRBJ1-5, with 8 bases identical to TRBD1. V was clipped by 3 bases and J by 5 bases; unmatched bases: 9. Looked up from germline, CDR1 is MDHEN and CDR2 is SYDVKM. The CDR3 is made up of 16 amino acids. This CDR3 is CASSFRGQGVDQPQHF. The CDR3 region has the DNA TGTGCCAGCAGTTTCCGAGGACAGGGTGTTGATCAGCCCCAGCATTTT.

The chain employs TRBV7-2 and TRBJ2-7; the match to TRBD2 covers 7 bases. The junction had 8 bases not matched to a gene; V was cut back by 0 bases and J by 0 bases. Germline CDR1 is SGHTA and CDR2 is FQGNSA. The CDR3 runs to 17 residues. CDR3 sequence reads: CASSLAASGYYSYEQYF. The CDR3 DNA is TGTGCCAGCAGCTTAGCGGCTAGCGGCTATTACTCCTACGAGCAGTACTTC.

The chain has TRBV6-5 and TRBJ1-2, with D uncertain. This CDR3 spans 15 amino acids. V lost 0 bases to trimming and J lost 1 base, with 9 bases between them. Germline CDR1 is MNHEY and CDR2 is SVGAGI. The CDR3 sequence is CASSYSRERNYGYTF. CDR3 nucleotides: TGTGCCAGCAGTTACTCGAGGGAGCGTAACTATGGCTACACCTTC.

The genes are TRBV14 and TRBJ2-7; D remains unclear. V was shortened by 4 bases and J by 1 base, with 14 bases between the two germline ends. There are 15 residues in the CDR3. The germline CDR1 and CDR2 sequences are SGHDN and FVKESK. DNA of the CDR3: TGTGCCAGCAGCCCTTATACCGTCAGGTCCTACGAGCAGTACTTC. This encodes CASSPYTVRSYEQYF.

The chain combines TRBV28 with TRBJ2-7; D not certain. CDR3 length equals 14 residues. CDR1 MDHEN and CDR2 SYDVKM come from the germline V gene. V lost 4 bases, J lost 7 bases, and 17 bases lay in between. CDR3 sequence (DNA): TGTGCCAGCAGTTCTCCGACCCAGACTGAGGAGCAGTACTTC. Protein sequence: CASSSPTQTEEQYF.

The chain joins TRBV6-5 to TRBJ1-2; D perhaps matches TRBD1 (6 bases). The CDR3 contains 14 residues. V was pared by 3 bases and J by 8 bases, with 16 bases between. CDR1 and CDR2 (germline): MNHEY, SVGAGI. CDR3 sequence: CASSYDRTPQGYTF. Written as DNA, the CDR3 is TGTGCCAGCAGTTATGACAGGACCCCTCAAGGCTACACCTTC.

The CDR3 sequence is CASSYSVHMNTEAFF. Here the CDR3 DNA reads TGTGCCAGCAGTTACTCAGTCCACATGAACACTGAAGCTTTCTTT. The V gene is TRBV6-5, the J gene TRBJ1-1; D gene uncertain. The CDR3 loop spans 15 amino acids. Germline CDR1 is MNHEY and CDR2 is SVGAGI. V gave up 0 bases and J gave up 0 bases, with 8 bases separating them.

The chain combines TRBV19 with TRBJ1-1, with D perhaps matching TRBD1 (5 bases). The CDR3 consists of 14 residues. CDR1 and CDR2 from the germline V gene are LNHDA and SQIVND (reference sequence). V was pared by 1 base and J by 6 bases, with 12 bases between. The DNA for the CDR3 is TGTGCCAGTAGTATAGTACGGGGGAAGTCTGAAGCTTTCTTT. Its translation: CASSIVRGKSEAFF.

The count of this clone is one. This chain uses TRBV18 with TRBJ2-5; D is perhaps TRBD1 (6 bases). CDR1 is KGHSH and CDR2 is LQKENI in the germline V gene. V lost 0 bases, J lost 0 bases, and 11 bases lay in between. The CDR3 covers 16 residues. The CDR3 spells CASSPPFPGDQETQYF. CDR3 coding DNA: TGTGCCAGCTCACCACCGTTCCCAGGGGACCAAGAGACCCAGTACTTC. Supplemented by reference TRBV18 and TRBJ2-5, the full variable domain reads NAGVMQNPRHLVRRRGQEARLRCSPMKGHSHVYWYRQLPEEGLKFMVYLQKENIIDESGMPKERFSAEFPKEGPSILRIQQVVRGDSAAYFCASSPPFPGDQETQYFGPGTRLLVL.

This clone was recorded once. The chain couples TRBV4-3 to TRBJ1-5; the D gene is possibly TRBD1 (5 bases). V was trimmed by 1 base and J by 6 bases, leaving 10 bases between them. This CDR3 comprises 14 residues. Looked up from germline, CDR1 is LGHNA and CDR2 is YSLEER. The DNA of the CDR3 is TGCGCCAGCAGCCAAGCGGCGGGGGGTCAGCCCCAGCATTTT. Translating it yields CASSQAAGGQPQHF.

V and J are TRBV19 and TRBJ2-1; 8 bases fit TRBD2. V shed 7 bases and J 4 bases; nucleotides not matched to a gene: 18. CDR1 is LNHDA and CDR2 is SQIVND in the germline V gene (reference sequence). This CDR3 has 18 residues. The CDR3 DNA reads TGTGCCAGTACCCCCGGACACAGACGGACTAGCCGATACAATGAGCAGTTCTTC. Translation: CASTPGHRRTSRYNEQFF.

The sample holds one count of this clone. The chain couples TRBV16 to TRBJ1-4; 8 bases are shared with TRBD1. V shed 3 bases, J shed 5 bases, and the junction held 2 bases outside the gene matches. Germline lookup yields CDR1 KGHSY and CDR2 FQNENV. The CDR3 has 14 amino acids. The CDR3 sequence is CASSHRTGNEKLFF. CDR3 nucleotide sequence: TGTGCCAGCAGCCACCGGACAGGGAATGAAAAACTGTTTTTT.

Comments on this clone: Its ends do not fully match the called genes, so a read error is possible. This sequence joins TRBV4-1 and TRBJ2-1; 13 bases align to TRBD2. The CDR3 loop spans 15 amino acids. The germline CDR1 and CDR2 sequences are MGHRA and YSYEKL. CDR3: CASSQEGLAGAPELF. In DNA, the CDR3 is TGCGCCAGCAGCCAGGAAGGACTAGCGGGGGCCCCTGAACTCTTC.

The J gene is TRBJ2-5, the V gene TRBV4-3, with D possibly being TRBD1 (6 bases). Trimming stripped 2 bases from V and 3 bases from J, with 13 bases between. The germline gives CDR1 LGHNA, CDR2 YSLEER. This CDR3 spans 15 amino acids. CDR3 in DNA: TGCGCCAGCAGCCAACAGGGGTTAGGGGAAGAGACCCAGTACTTC. Protein product: CASSQQGLGEETQYF.

The gene calls are TRBV6-5 and TRBJ1-2, with TRBD1 identical over 8 bases. CDR3 size: 15 residues. CDR1 and CDR2 from the germline V gene are MNHEY and SVGAGI. V was pared by 2 bases and J by 4 bases, with 6 bases of the junction left unmatched. The CDR3 protein is CASSYRGQGSYGYTF. The CDR3 coding sequence is TGTGCCAGCAGTTACCGTGGACAGGGAAGCTATGGCTACACCTTC.